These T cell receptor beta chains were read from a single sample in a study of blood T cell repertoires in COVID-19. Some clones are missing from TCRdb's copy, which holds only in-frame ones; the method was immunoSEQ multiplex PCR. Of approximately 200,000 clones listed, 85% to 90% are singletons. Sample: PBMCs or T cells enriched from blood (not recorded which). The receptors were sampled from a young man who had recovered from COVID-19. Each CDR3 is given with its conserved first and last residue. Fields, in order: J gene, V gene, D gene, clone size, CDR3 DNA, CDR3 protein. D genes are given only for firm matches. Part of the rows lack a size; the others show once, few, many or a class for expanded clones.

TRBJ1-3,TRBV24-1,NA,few,TGTGCCACCAGTGCCCTTGCCCCAAGCGATGGAAACACCATATATTTT,CATSALAPSDGNTIYF
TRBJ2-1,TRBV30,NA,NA,TGTGCCTGGAGTCCTCCGGTTGGGCCGGGGAATGAGCAGTTCTTC,CAWSPPVGPGNEQFF
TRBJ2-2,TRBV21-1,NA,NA,TGTGCCAGCAGCATCCTGGGACTAGCGACGAACACCGGGGAGCTGTTTTTT,CASSILGLATNTGELFF
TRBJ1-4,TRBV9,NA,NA,TGTGCCAGCAGCGCGGAACAGGGTGAAGCAAAACTGTTTTTT,CASSAEQGEAKLFF
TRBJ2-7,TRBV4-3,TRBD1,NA,TGCGCCAGCAGCCAAGATGACAGGGGGTCTTACGAGCAGTACTTC,CASSQDDRGSYEQYF
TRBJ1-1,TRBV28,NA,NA,TGTGCCAGCAGTTCAATTGGGATCCGGGGTGATATGAACACTGAAGCTTTCTTT,CASSSIGIRGDMNTEAFF
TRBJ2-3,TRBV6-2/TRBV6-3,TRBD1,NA,TGTGCCAGCAGTTCCGCGCTCCTCCGGGACAGCGCTGGTGCGCAGTATTTT,CASSSALLRDSAGAQYF
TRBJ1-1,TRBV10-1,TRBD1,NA,TGCGCCAGCAGTGAGTCCTGGTGGACAGGGGAGCACACTGAAGCTTTCTTT,CASSESWWTGEHTEAFF
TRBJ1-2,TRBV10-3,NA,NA,TGTGCCATCAGTGTTACCAGGGACTATGGCTACACCTTC,CAISVTRDYGYTF
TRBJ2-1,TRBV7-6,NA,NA,TGTGCCAGCAGCCCTGGACAGCCGCCCTACAATGAGCAGTTCTTC,CASSPGQPPYNEQFF
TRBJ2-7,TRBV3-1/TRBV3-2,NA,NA,TGTGCCAGCAGCCAGTCTGTAGCTAGGTCCTACGAGCAGTACTTC,CASSQSVARSYEQYF
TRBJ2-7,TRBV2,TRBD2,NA,TGTGCCAGCACCAGAGCCGGCAGACTAGCGGGATCCCGTACGCCCTACGAGCAGTACTTC,CASTRAGRLAGSRTPYEQYF
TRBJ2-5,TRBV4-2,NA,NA,TGTGCCAGCAGCCAAGACGAGGGGGGGAGAGAGACCCAGTACTTC,CASSQDEGGRETQYF
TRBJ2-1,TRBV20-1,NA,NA,TGCAGTGCTAGTTCCTACTCGCGGGCCCACAATGAGCAGTTCTTC,CSASSYSRAHNEQFF
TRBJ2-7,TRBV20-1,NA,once,TGCAGTGCTAGTCGGGGGATTTCCTACGAGCAGTACTTC,CSASRGISYEQYF
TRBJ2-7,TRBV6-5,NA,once,TGTGCCAGCAGTTACGCGGACAGTTCCTACGAGCAGTACTTC,CASSYADSSYEQYF
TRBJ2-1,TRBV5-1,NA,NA,TGCGCCAGCAGCGACGGGAGCTCCTACAATGAGCAGTTCTTC,CASSDGSSYNEQFF
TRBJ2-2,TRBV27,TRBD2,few,TGTGCCAGCAGTTCGGCAGGGAGGGACACCGGGGAGCTGTTTTTT,CASSSAGRDTGELFF
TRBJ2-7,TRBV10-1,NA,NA,TGCGCCAGCAGTACGGGGGTAACCTCCTACGAGCAGTACTTC,CASSTGVTSYEQYF
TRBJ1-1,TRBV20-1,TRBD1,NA,TGCAGTGCTAGTGGACCGGGACAGAAATCGCGGAGTGAAGCTTTCTTT,CSASGPGQKSRSEAFF
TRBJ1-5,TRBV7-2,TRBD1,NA,TGTGCCAGCAGCTCTCCCGGACAGGGCTGGAGGGCCAATCAGCCCCAGCATTTT,CASSSPGQGWRANQPQHF
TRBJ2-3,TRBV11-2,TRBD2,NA,TGTGCCAGCAGCTTCGGCGGGAGGACAGATACGCAGTATTTT,CASSFGGRTDTQYF
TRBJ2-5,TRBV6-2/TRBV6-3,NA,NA,TGTGCCAGCAGTTTTTCTTCCCCAGAGACCCAGTACTTC,CASSFSSPETQYF
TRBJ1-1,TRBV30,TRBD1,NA,TGTGCCTGCGGGGACAGAGACACTGAAGCTTTCTTT,CACGDRDTEAFF
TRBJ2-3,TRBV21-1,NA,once,TGTGCCAGCAGCAAAGAAAGGGGGACAGGACGCACAGATACGCAGTATTTT,CASSKERGTGRTDTQYF
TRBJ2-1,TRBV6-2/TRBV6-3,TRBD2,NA,TGTGCCAGCAGTCGAAGACTAGCGGGGGACAATGAGCAGTTCTTC,CASSRRLAGDNEQFF
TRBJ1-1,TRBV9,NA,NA,TGTGCCAGCAGCCCTCACCTCGGGGGGGTGGTCACTGAAGCTTTCTTT,CASSPHLGGVVTEAFF
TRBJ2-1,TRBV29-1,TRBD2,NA,TGCAGCGTTGAAGGGGGCGGCGGGAGGGCCGACGATGAGCAGTTCTTC,CSVEGGGGRADDEQFF
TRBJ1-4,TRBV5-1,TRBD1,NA,TGCGCCAGCAGCCGAGGGACAGGGAATGAAAAACTGTTTTTT,CASSRGTGNEKLFF
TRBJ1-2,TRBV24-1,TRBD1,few,TGTGCCACCAGTGATTTGGGACAGGGAGGAGGCTACACCTTC,CATSDLGQGGGYTF